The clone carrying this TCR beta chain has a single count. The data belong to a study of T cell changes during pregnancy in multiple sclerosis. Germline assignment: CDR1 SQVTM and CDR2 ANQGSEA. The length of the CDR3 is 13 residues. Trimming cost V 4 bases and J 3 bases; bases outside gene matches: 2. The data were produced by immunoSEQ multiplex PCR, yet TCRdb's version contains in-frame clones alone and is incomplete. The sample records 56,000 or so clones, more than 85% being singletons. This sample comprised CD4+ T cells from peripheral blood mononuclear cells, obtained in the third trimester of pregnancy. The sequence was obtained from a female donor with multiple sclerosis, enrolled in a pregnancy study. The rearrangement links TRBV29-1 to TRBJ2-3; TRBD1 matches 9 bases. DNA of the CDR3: TGCAGCGTTGGGGGACAGGGAACAGATACGCAGTATTTT. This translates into CSVGGQGTDTQYF.